This T cell receptor (beta chain) was identified during a study of Ad26.COV2.S vaccination and SARS-CoV-2 variants. The study's findings and limits: For non-spike TCRs, breadth in vaccine recipients resembled that in placebo recipients. The analyses of TCR breadth and depth may have understated the size of total T cell responses. It was reported that spike-specific CD8+ and CD4+ T cell responses were substantially broad after vaccination. Greater spike-specific TCR breadth was seen in vaccine recipients than in placebo recipients.

Measured with immunoSEQ multiplex PCR; TCRdb has only the in-frame clones, and not every one. This table holds about 350,000 clones, under 95% found once. V dropped 2 bases and J dropped 4; count of bases not matched to a gene: 4. The CDR3 length is 15 residues. Germline V gene sequence: CDR1 SGHVS, CDR2 FQNEAQ. A remark on this clone: Its antigen is not identified.

Sequencing was performed on peripheral blood, taken after recovery from COVID-19. This TCR derives from a human donor who had recovered from COVID-19. The J gene is TRBJ1-3, the V gene TRBV7-8; 8 bases align to TRBD1. The CDR3 DNA reads TGTGCCAGCAGCTTAACAGGGGGATTAGGAAACACCATATATTTT. It is translated as CASSLTGGLGNTIYF.